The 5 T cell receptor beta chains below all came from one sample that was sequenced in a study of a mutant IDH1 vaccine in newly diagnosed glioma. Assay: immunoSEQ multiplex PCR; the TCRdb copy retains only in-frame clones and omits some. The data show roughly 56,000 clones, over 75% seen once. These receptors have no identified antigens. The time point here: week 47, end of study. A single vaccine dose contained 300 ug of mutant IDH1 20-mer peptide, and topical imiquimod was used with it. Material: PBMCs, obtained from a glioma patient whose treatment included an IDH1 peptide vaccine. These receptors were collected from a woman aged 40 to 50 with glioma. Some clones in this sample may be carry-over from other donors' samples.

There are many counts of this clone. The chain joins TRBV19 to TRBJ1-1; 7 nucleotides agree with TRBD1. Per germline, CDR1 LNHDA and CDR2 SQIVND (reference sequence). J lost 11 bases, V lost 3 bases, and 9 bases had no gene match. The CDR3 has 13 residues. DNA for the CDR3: TGTGCCAGTAGTATCGGGACAGTACCCGTCGCTTTCTTT. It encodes CASSIGTVPVAFF.

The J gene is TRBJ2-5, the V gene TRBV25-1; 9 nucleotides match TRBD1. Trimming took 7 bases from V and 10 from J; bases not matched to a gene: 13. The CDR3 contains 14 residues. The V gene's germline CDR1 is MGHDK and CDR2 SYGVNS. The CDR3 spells CASNAGTGLWDQYF. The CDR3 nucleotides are TGTGCCAGCAACGCCGGGACAGGGTTGTGGGACCAGTACTTC.

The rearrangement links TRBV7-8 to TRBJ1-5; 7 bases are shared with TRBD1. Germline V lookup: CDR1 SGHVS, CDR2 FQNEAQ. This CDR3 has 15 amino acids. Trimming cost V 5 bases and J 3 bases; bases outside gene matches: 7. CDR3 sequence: CASSPRDSFNQPQHF. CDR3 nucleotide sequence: TGTGCCAGCAGCCCCCGGGACAGCTTCAATCAGCCCCAGCATTTT.

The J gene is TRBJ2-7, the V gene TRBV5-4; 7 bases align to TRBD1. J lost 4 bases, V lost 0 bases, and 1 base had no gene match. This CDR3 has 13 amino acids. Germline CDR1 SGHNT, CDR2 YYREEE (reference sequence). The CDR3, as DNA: TGTGCCAGCAGCTTGGACAGGGGTTACGAGCAGTACTTC. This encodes CASSLDRGYEQYF.

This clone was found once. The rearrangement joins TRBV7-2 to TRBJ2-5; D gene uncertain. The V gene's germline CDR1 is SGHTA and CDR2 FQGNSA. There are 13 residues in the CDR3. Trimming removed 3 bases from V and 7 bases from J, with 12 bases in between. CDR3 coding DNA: TGTGCCAGCAGCTTGGTGGAGACGCGGACCCAGTACTTC. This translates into CASSLVETRTQYF.